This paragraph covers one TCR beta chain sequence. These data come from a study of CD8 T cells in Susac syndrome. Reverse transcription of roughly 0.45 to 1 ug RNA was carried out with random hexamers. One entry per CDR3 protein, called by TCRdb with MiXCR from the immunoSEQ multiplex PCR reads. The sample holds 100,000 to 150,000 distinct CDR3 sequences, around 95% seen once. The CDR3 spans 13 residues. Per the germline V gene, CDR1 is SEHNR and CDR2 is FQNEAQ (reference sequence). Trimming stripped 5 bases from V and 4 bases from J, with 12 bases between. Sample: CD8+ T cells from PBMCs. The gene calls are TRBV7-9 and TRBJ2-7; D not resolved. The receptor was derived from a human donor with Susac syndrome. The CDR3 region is CASSPVTSYEQYF. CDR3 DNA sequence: TGTGCCAGCAGCCCAGTAACGAGTTACGAGCAGTACTTC.